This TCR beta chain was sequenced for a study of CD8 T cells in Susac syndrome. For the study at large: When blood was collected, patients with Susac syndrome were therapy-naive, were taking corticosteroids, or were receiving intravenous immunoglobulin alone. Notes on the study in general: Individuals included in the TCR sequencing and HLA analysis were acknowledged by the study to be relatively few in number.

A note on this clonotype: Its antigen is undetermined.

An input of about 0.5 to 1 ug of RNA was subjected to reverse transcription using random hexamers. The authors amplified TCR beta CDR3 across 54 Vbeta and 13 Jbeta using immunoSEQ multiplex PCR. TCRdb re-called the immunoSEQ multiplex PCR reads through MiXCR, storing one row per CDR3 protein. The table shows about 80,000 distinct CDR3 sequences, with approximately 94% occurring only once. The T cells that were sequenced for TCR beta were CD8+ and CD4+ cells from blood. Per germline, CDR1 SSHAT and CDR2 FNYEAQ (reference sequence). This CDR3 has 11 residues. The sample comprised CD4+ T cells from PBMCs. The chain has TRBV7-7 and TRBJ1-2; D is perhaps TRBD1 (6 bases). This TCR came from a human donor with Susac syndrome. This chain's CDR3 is CAGPQGHGYTF. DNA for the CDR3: TGTGCTGGTCCACAGGGACACGGCTACACCTTC.